These T cell receptor beta chains were read from a single sample in a study of T cell responses to AZD1222 COVID-19 vaccine. The method was immunoSEQ multiplex PCR; TCRdb's version includes in-frame clones alone and lacks a portion of them. The repertoire holds about 130,000 clones, more than 85% seen once, with about 0.91% in the top ten. This sample comprised peripheral blood, obtained on day 0 of AZD1222 vaccination. All receptors derive from an adult in good health. Each CDR3 is given with its conserved first and last residue. A D gene is named only where the DNA matches it firmly. Only some rows state a clone size, as once, few, many or a class for expanded clones.

J | size | D | V | CDR3 | DNA
TRBJ1-2 | NA | NA | TRBV5-6 | CASSQDRSYGYTF | TGTGCCAGCAGCCAGGACAGATCCTATGGCTACACCTTC
TRBJ2-2 | once | NA | TRBV5-6 | CASSPIGGAAGELFF | TGTGCCAGCAGCCCGATCGGGGGTGCCGCCGGGGAGCTGTTTTTT
TRBJ1-2 | NA | NA | TRBV2 | CASRATGLDGYTF | TGTGCCAGCAGGGCTACAGGGTTGGATGGCTACACCTTC
TRBJ1-6 | NA | TRBD1 | TRBV5-1 | CASSLKGASYNSPLHF | TGCGCCAGCAGCCTAAAGGGGGCTTCCTATAATTCACCCCTCCACTTT
TRBJ1-1 | NA | NA | TRBV7-2 | CASSFETANTEAFF | TGTGCCAGCAGCTTCGAGACAGCGAACACTGAAGCTTTCTTT
TRBJ1-2 | few | NA | TRBV7-9 | CASSLAPTGLIEGGYTF | TGTGCCAGCAGCTTAGCCCCGACAGGACTCATCGAGGGGGGCTACACCTTC
TRBJ2-5 | once | TRBD2 | TRBV5-5 | CASSWNPGLSLAGAQETQYF | TGTGCCAGCAGCTGGAACCCGGGACTATCCCTAGCGGGGGCACAAGAGACCCAGTACTTC
TRBJ2-5 | NA | NA | TRBV10-2 | CASSFSGKETQYF | TGCGCCAGCAGTTTCTCAGGGAAAGAGACCCAGTACTTC
TRBJ1-5 | NA | NA | TRBV28 | CASSPVPGNQPQHF | TGTGCCAGCAGTCCCGTCCCGGGGAATCAGCCCCAGCATTTT
TRBJ1-5 | NA | NA | TRBV20-1 | CSASRLGLGDQPQHF | TGCAGTGCTAGTCGGCTTGGTTTGGGCGATCAGCCCCAGCATTTT
TRBJ2-7 | few | TRBD1 | TRBV5-1 | CASSLVGTGGYEQYF | TGCGCCAGCAGCTTGGTCGGGACAGGGGGCTACGAGCAGTACTTC
TRBJ2-1 | NA | TRBD2 | TRBV6-2/TRBV6-3 | CASSLLAGGYNEQFF | TGTGCCAGCAGTTTGCTAGCGGGGGGTTACAATGAGCAGTTCTTC
TRBJ2-7 | NA | NA | TRBV7-2 | CASSLEGGGVQYF | TGTGCCAGCAGCTTAGAAGGGGGGGGTGTGCAGTACTTC
TRBJ1-4 | NA | TRBD1 | TRBV27 | CASSPRQGPYEKLFF | TGTGCCAGCAGTCCCCGACAGGGCCCTTATGAAAAACTGTTTTTT
TRBJ1-3 | NA | NA | TRBV11-2 | CASSFSSGNTIYF | TGTGCCAGCAGCTTCAGCTCTGGAAACACCATATATTTT
TRBJ1-2 | once | TRBD1 | TRBV27 | CASSLFPGSQGAEGYTF | TGTGCCAGCAGTTTATTCCCCGGGTCACAGGGGGCCGAAGGCTACACCTTC
TRBJ1-2 | NA | TRBD1 | TRBV10-3 | CAITSEGAYGYTF | TGTGCCATCACCTCCGAGGGGGCCTATGGCTACACCTTC
TRBJ2-7 | NA | NA | TRBV12-3/TRBV12-4 | CASSLDLRGQYF | TGTGCCAGCAGTTTAGACCTCCGCGGGCAGTACTTC
TRBJ1-2 | NA | NA | TRBV12-5 | CASGLTGGYGYTF | TGTGCTAGTGGCCTGACAGGCGGCTATGGCTACACCTTC
TRBJ1-4 | NA | TRBD1 | TRBV7-9 | CAGDRGTTNEKLFF | TGTGCCGGCGACAGGGGAACAACTAATGAAAAACTGTTTTTT
TRBJ1-2 | NA | TRBD1 | TRBV5-1 | CASRRTGGADYGYTF | TGCGCCAGCAGGCGGACAGGGGGCGCCGACTATGGCTACACCTTC
TRBJ1-6 | NA | TRBD1 | TRBV6-4 | CASSPRGPSPLHF | TGTGCCAGCAGTCCCAGGGGGCCTTCACCCCTCCACTTT
TRBJ2-7 | once | NA | TRBV3-1/TRBV3-2 | CASSQDWQGYEQYF | TGTGCCAGCAGCCAAGATTGGCAGGGCTACGAGCAGTACTTC
TRBJ1-6 | NA | NA | TRBV10-3 | CAISDGIYNSPLHF | TGTGCCATCAGTGATGGGATTTATAATTCACCCCTCCACTTT
TRBJ1-1 | NA | NA | TRBV6-5 | CASGTSNTEAFF | TGTGCCAGCGGGACCAGCAACACTGAAGCTTTCTTT
TRBJ2-3 | NA | NA | TRBV9 | CASSVRGTGTDTQYF | TGTGCCAGCAGCGTGAGGGGGACCGGCACAGATACGCAGTATTTT
TRBJ1-2 | NA | NA | TRBV12-3/TRBV12-4 | CASSLEGVGGYTF | TGTGCCAGCAGTTTAGAAGGGGTTGGTGGCTACACCTTC
TRBJ1-2 | NA | NA | TRBV5-1 | CASSFQKGPTLSDRYYGYTF | TGCGCCAGCAGCTTCCAAAAGGGGCCCACCTTGAGCGACCGGTACTATGGCTACACCTTC
TRBJ1-1 | NA | NA | TRBV2 | CASSEALPGNTEAFF | TGTGCCAGCAGTGAAGCGCTTCCGGGGAACACTGAAGCTTTCTTT
TRBJ2-6 | NA | NA | TRBV3-1/TRBV3-2 | CASSQDLAGANVLTF | TGTGCCAGCAGCCAAGACCTGGCTGGGGCCAACGTCCTGACTTTC
TRBJ1-2 | NA | NA | TRBV11-2 | CASSGHNGYTF | TGTGCCAGCAGCGGGCATAATGGCTACACCTTC
TRBJ2-2 | NA | NA | TRBV5-1 | CASSWRVGELFF | TGCGCCAGCAGCTGGAGGGTCGGGGAGCTGTTTTTT
TRBJ2-3 | NA | NA | TRBV4-1 | CASSQERDRTNTDTQYF | TGCGCCAGCAGCCAAGAAAGGGATCGGACAAACACAGATACGCAGTATTTT
TRBJ2-7 | NA | TRBD1 | TRBV2 | CASRKDRGHDEQYF | TGTGCCAGCAGGAAGGACAGGGGGCACGACGAGCAGTACTTC
TRBJ1-1 | NA | NA | TRBV29-1 | CSVQLLQGAEAFF | TGCAGCGTTCAACTTTTACAGGGAGCTGAAGCTTTCTTT
TRBJ2-1 | NA | TRBD1 | TRBV30 | CAWSGRSGGEQFF | TGTGCCTGGAGTGGGCGGTCAGGGGGTGAGCAGTTCTTC
TRBJ2-3 | NA | TRBD2 | TRBV7-7 | CASSLSGVSTDTQYF | TGTGCTAGCAGCTTAAGCGGGGTTAGCACAGATACGCAGTATTTT
TRBJ1-4 | NA | NA | TRBV5-1 | CASSSRADLEANEKLFF | TGCGCCAGCAGCTCTAGGGCAGATTTGGAGGCTAATGAAAAACTGTTTTTT
TRBJ1-1 | NA | NA | TRBV5-4 | CASSREGVAEAFF | TGTGCCAGCAGTCGGGAGGGGGTCGCTGAAGCTTTCTTT
TRBJ2-1 | NA | NA | TRBV6-1 | CASSEDPPAGSYNEQFF | TGTGCCAGCAGTGAAGACCCCCCAGCGGGTTCTTACAATGAGCAGTTCTTC
TRBJ1-1 | NA | NA | TRBV29-1 | CSVGGLWNTEAFF | TGCAGCGTTGGGGGACTCTGGAACACTGAAGCTTTCTTT
TRBJ1-6 | NA | NA | TRBV7-8 | CASSLGRASPLHF | TGTGCCAGCAGCCTCGGACGAGCTTCACCCCTCCACTTT
TRBJ1-2 | NA | TRBD1 | TRBV28 | CASSLPLWDRGDYGYTF | TGTGCCAGCAGTTTACCCCTATGGGACAGGGGTGACTATGGCTACACCTTC
TRBJ2-2 | NA | NA | TRBV12-3/TRBV12-4 | CATPGDTGELFF | TGTGCCACCCCGGGGGACACCGGGGAGCTGTTTTTT
TRBJ1-3 | NA | NA | TRBV7-2 | CASTTSSGNTIYF | TGTGCCAGCACAACGAGCTCTGGAAACACCATATATTTT
TRBJ2-2 | NA | TRBD1 | TRBV30 | CAWSGQGDGELFF | TGTGCCTGGAGCGGACAGGGGGACGGGGAGCTGTTTTTT
TRBJ2-7 | NA | TRBD1 | TRBV12-3/TRBV12-4 | CASSSGQVYGQYF | TGTGCCAGCAGTTCTGGACAGGTCTACGGGCAGTACTTC
TRBJ1-2 | NA | NA | TRBV6-1 | CASSELRGVYGYTF | TGTGCCAGCAGTGAACTGCGAGGAGTTTATGGCTACACCTTC